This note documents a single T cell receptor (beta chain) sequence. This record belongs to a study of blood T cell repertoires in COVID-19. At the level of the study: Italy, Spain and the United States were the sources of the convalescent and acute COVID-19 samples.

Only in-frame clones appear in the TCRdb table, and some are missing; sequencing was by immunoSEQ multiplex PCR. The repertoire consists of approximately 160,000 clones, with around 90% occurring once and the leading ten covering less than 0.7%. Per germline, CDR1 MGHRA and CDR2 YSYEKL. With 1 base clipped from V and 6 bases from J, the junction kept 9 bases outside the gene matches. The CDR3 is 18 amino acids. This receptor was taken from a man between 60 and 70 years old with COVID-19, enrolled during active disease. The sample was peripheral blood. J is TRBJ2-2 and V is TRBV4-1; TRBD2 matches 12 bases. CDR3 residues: CASSQVIVGLAGPGELFF. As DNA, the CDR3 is TGCGCCAGCAGCCAAGTTATTGTAGGACTAGCGGGACCCGGGGAGCTGTTTTTT.